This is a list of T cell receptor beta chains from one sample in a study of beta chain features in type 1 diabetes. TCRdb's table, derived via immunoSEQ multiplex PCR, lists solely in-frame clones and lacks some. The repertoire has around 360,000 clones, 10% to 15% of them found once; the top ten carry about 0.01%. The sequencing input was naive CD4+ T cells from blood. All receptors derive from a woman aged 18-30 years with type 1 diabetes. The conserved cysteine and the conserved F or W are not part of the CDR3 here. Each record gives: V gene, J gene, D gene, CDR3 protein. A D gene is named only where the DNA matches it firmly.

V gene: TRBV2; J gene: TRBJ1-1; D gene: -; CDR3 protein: ASSEVSTEAF
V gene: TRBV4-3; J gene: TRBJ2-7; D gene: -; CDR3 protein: ASSQDVAGFYEQY
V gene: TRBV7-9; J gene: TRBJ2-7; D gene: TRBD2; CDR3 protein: ASSLGLAASYEQY
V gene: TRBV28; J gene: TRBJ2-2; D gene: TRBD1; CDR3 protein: ASTLSPGQGVSGELF
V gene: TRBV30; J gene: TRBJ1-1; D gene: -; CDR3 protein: AWRGAAVEAF
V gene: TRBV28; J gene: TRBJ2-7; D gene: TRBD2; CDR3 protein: ASSPGTSGSEEQY
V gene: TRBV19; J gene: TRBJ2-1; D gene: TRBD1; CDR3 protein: ASSGGQGGNEQF
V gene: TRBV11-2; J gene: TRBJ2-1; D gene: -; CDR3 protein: ASSLGATFYNEQF
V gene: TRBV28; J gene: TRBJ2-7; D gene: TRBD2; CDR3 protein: ASTISGSPYEQY
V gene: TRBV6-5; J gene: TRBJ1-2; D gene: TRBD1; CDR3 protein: ASSYSGQGSNYGYT
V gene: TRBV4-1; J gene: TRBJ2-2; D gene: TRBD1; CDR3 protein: ASSQWTGGTGELF
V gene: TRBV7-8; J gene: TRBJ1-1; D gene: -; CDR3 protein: ASSPPFGGLTEAF
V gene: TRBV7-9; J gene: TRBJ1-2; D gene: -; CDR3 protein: ASSLEGLRTPYGYT
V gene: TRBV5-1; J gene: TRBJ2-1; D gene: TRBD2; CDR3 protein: ASSFLRAGVGNNEQF
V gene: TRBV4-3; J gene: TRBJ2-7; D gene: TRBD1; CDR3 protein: ASSQEPPGTGWREQY
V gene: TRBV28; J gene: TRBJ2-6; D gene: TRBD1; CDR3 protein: ASRTGIAGANVLT
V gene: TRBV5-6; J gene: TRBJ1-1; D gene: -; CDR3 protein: ASSLNRLNTEAF
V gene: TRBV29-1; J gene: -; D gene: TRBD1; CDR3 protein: SVGDRASYEQY
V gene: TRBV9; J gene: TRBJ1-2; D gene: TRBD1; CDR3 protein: ASSARDRVLYGYT
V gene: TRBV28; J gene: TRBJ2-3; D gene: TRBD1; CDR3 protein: ASLKSDRKSTDTQY
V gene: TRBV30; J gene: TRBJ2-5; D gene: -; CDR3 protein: AWSVGLQETQY
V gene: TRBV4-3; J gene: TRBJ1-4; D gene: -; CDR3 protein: ASSQDRRKGVIEKLF
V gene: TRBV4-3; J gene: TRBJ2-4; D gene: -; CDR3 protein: ASSQVLAVAKNIQY
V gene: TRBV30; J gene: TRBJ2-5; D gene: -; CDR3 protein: AWSGQKETQY
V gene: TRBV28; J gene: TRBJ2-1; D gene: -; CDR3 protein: ASSPIPRGSYNEQF
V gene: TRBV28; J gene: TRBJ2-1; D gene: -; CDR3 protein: ASSKGGTYNEQF
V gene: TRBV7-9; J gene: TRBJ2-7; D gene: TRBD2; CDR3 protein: ASSPPGLASNYEQY
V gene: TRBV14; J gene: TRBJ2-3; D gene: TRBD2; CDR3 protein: ASSQTGLAGGLTQY
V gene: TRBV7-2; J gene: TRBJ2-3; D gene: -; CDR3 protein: ASSPRGAGTDTQY
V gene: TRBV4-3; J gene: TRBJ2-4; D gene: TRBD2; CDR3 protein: ASASGRGENIQY
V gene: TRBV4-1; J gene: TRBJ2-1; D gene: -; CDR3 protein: ASSQERAINEQF
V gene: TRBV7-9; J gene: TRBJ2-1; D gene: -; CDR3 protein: ASSLLEEQF
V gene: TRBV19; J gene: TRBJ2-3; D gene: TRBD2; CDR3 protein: ASSFPSGRIPSTDTQY
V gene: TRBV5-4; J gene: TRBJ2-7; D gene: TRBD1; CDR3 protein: ASSDRAPSSYEQY
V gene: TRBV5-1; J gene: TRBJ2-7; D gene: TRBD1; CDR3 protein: ASSPRDRGHEQY
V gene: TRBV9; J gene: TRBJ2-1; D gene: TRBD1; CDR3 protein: ASSVLGGQGGNEQF
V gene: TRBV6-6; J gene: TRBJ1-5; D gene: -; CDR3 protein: ASRHQAGPQH
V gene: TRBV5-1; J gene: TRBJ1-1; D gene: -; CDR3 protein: ATMDGGNTEAF
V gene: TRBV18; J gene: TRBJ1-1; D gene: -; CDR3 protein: ASSVGGNTEAF
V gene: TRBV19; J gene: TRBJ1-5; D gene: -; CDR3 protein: ASSPRGQLPSNQPQH
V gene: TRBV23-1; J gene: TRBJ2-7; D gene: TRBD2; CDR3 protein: ASSNRAGEGEQY
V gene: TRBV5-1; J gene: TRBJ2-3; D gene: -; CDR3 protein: ASSGGDSGSDTQY
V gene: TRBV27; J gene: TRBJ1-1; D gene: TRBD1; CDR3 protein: ASSPWRDRGWDTEAF
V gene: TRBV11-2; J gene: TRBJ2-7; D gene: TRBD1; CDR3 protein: ASSSTDRGPYEQY
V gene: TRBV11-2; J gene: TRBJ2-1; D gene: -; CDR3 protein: ASSLVLEQF
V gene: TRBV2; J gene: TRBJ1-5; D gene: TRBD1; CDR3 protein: ASSARQGFSNQPQH
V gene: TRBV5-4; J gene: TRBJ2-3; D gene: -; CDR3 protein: ASSPTRSSTDTQY
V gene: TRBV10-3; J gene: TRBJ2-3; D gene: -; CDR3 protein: AISAAEPDTQY
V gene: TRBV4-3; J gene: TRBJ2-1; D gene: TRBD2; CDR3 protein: ASSQRASGTNEQF
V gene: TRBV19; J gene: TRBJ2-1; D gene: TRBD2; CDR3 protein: ASSIGTSGIEQF